Listed below are T cell receptor beta chains from one sample, sequenced in a study of cytomegalovirus exposure and HLA in healthy donors. The repertoire was sequenced with immunoSEQ multiplex PCR; TCRdb's copy has only in-frame clones and lacks some. The data show some 79,000 clones, with approximately 94% seen just once and approximately 3% held by the top ten. The sequenced sample was PBMCs. All receptors come from a woman younger than 35 in good health and CMV-seropositive. The CDR3 runs from the conserved cysteine through the conserved F or W. D genes are given only for firm matches. Part of the rows lack a size; the others show once, few, many or a class for expanded clones.

clone_size: once; d_call: .; j_call: TRBJ1-2; v_call: TRBV7-9; cdr3_length: 14; cdr3_aa: CASSLADTTSGYTF; cdr3_nt: TGTGCCAGCAGCTTAGCGGACACTACGTCGGGCTACACCTTC
clone_size: .; d_call: TRBD1; j_call: TRBJ1-1; v_call: TRBV5-6; cdr3_length: 17; cdr3_aa: CASSRPYWTGGYTEAFF; cdr3_nt: TGTGCCAGCAGCCGACCCTACTGGACAGGGGGCTACACTGAAGCTTTCTTT
clone_size: .; d_call: .; j_call: TRBJ2-3; v_call: TRBV28; cdr3_length: 16; cdr3_aa: CASSPPFEGFADTQYF; cdr3_nt: TGTGCCAGCAGTCCTCCTTTCGAGGGCTTTGCAGATACGCAGTATTTT
clone_size: .; d_call: .; j_call: TRBJ1-1; v_call: TRBV5-4; cdr3_length: 13; cdr3_aa: CASSLRSNTEAFF; cdr3_nt: TGTGCCAGCAGCTTGCGGTCGAACACTGAAGCTTTCTTT
clone_size: .; d_call: TRBD2; j_call: TRBJ2-2; v_call: TRBV29-1; cdr3_length: 17; cdr3_aa: CSAGRLAGGVGTGELFF; cdr3_nt: TGCAGCGCCGGAAGACTAGCGGGAGGCGTTGGCACCGGGGAGCTGTTTTTT
clone_size: many; d_call: .; j_call: TRBJ2-7; v_call: TRBV4-2; cdr3_length: 15; cdr3_aa: CASSQESGPIYEQYF; cdr3_nt: TGTGCCAGCAGCCAAGAAAGCGGGCCTATTTACGAGCAGTACTTC
clone_size: .; d_call: TRBD2; j_call: TRBJ2-5; v_call: TRBV30; cdr3_length: 12; cdr3_aa: CACKRDRETQYF; cdr3_nt: TGTGCCTGCAAGCGGGACCGGGAGACCCAGTACTTC
clone_size: once; d_call: .; j_call: TRBJ1-2; v_call: TRBV6-5; cdr3_length: 15; cdr3_aa: CASRPVIPTAYGYTF; cdr3_nt: TGTGCCAGCAGACCCGTAATCCCGACAGCCTATGGCTACACCTTC
clone_size: .; d_call: TRBD2; j_call: TRBJ2-1; v_call: TRBV4-1; cdr3_length: 20; cdr3_aa: CASSQALAGGPGYSYNEQFF; cdr3_nt: TGCGCCAGCAGCCAAGCACTAGCGGGAGGGCCTGGGTATTCCTACAATGAGCAGTTCTTC
clone_size: once; d_call: .; j_call: TRBJ2-3; v_call: TRBV28; cdr3_length: 18; cdr3_aa: CASSSEYATGWKADTQYF; cdr3_nt: TGTGCCAGCAGTTCTGAGTACGCGACAGGTTGGAAGGCAGATACGCAGTATTTT
clone_size: .; d_call: .; j_call: TRBJ2-7; v_call: TRBV28; cdr3_length: 13; cdr3_aa: CASRQWALYEQYF; cdr3_nt: TGTGCCAGCAGACAATGGGCCCTTTACGAGCAGTACTTC
clone_size: .; d_call: .; j_call: TRBJ1-4; v_call: TRBV5-1; cdr3_length: 17; cdr3_aa: CASSRRGMGYGNEKLFF; cdr3_nt: TGCGCCAGCAGCCGGCGGGGGATGGGGTACGGTAATGAAAAACTGTTTTTT
clone_size: .; d_call: .; j_call: TRBJ2-7; v_call: TRBV5-6; cdr3_length: 16; cdr3_aa: CASSLEAGTASYEQYF; cdr3_nt: TGTGCCAGCAGCTTGGAGGCGGGAACAGCGTCCTACGAGCAGTACTTC
clone_size: .; d_call: .; j_call: TRBJ1-5; v_call: TRBV30; cdr3_length: 15; cdr3_aa: CAWRGQNYSNQPQHF; cdr3_nt: TGTGCCTGGAGAGGACAGAACTATAGCAATCAGCCCCAGCATTTT
clone_size: .; d_call: .; j_call: TRBJ2-7; v_call: TRBV15; cdr3_length: 14; cdr3_aa: CATSRDTTANEQYF; cdr3_nt: TGTGCCACCAGCAGAGATACGACAGCAAACGAGCAGTACTTC
clone_size: .; d_call: TRBD1; j_call: TRBJ2-1; v_call: TRBV14; cdr3_length: 14; cdr3_aa: CASSRDRGRHEQFF; cdr3_nt: TGTGCCAGCAGCCGGGACAGGGGGCGACATGAGCAGTTCTTC
clone_size: .; d_call: .; j_call: TRBJ2-1; v_call: TRBV5-8; cdr3_length: 18; cdr3_aa: CASSPWSGSGLLGNEQFF; cdr3_nt: TGTGCCAGCAGCCCTTGGAGCGGGTCGGGACTCCTTGGCAATGAGCAGTTCTTC
clone_size: .; d_call: TRBD1; j_call: TRBJ1-2; v_call: TRBV19; cdr3_length: 16; cdr3_aa: CASSTIGTGGNYGYTF; cdr3_nt: TGTGCCAGTAGTACAATCGGGACAGGGGGTAACTATGGCTACACCTTC
clone_size: .; d_call: TRBD2; j_call: TRBJ2-7; v_call: TRBV29-1; cdr3_length: 13; cdr3_aa: CSVKTSGSYEQYF; cdr3_nt: TGCAGCGTGAAAACTAGCGGGAGCTACGAGCAGTACTTC
clone_size: .; d_call: .; j_call: TRBJ2-7; v_call: TRBV28; cdr3_length: 13; cdr3_aa: CASSRIQTYEQYF; cdr3_nt: TGTGCCAGCAGTCGCATACAAACCTACGAGCAGTACTTC
clone_size: .; d_call: .; j_call: TRBJ2-5; v_call: TRBV2; cdr3_length: 11; cdr3_aa: CASTFQETQYF; cdr3_nt: TGTGCCAGCACCTTCCAAGAGACCCAGTACTTC
clone_size: .; d_call: .; j_call: TRBJ2-3; v_call: TRBV13; cdr3_length: 12; cdr3_aa: CASSAQVDTQYF; cdr3_nt: TGTGCCAGCAGCGCCCAGGTAGATACGCAGTATTTT
clone_size: once; d_call: TRBD1; j_call: TRBJ1-1; v_call: TRBV7-2; cdr3_length: 15; cdr3_aa: CASSRPTGRDTEAFF; cdr3_nt: TGTGCCAGCAGCCGACCGACAGGGCGGGACACTGAAGCTTTCTTT
clone_size: few; d_call: .; j_call: TRBJ1-1; v_call: TRBV11-2; cdr3_length: 13; cdr3_aa: CASSATANTEAFF; cdr3_nt: TGTGCCAGCAGTGCGACAGCGAACACTGAAGCTTTCTTT
clone_size: .; d_call: .; j_call: TRBJ2-5; v_call: TRBV11-2; cdr3_length: 13; cdr3_aa: CASSFSRQETQYF; cdr3_nt: TGTGCCAGCAGCTTCTCCCGCCAAGAGACCCAGTACTTC
clone_size: .; d_call: TRBD1; j_call: TRBJ2-5; v_call: TRBV4-2; cdr3_length: 17; cdr3_aa: CASSLGAGTGSSETQYF; cdr3_nt: TGTGCCAGCAGCCTGGGGGCCGGGACAGGGTCCAGTGAGACCCAGTACTTC
clone_size: .; d_call: TRBD1; j_call: TRBJ1-2; v_call: TRBV19; cdr3_length: 12; cdr3_aa: CASSTRDRAFTF; cdr3_nt: TGTGCCAGTAGTACCCGGGACAGAGCTTTCACCTTC
clone_size: .; d_call: .; j_call: TRBJ1-5; v_call: TRBV4-2; cdr3_length: 16; cdr3_aa: CASSQDLRGSNQPQHF; cdr3_nt: TGTGCCAGCAGCCAAGATCTTCGGGGGAGCAATCAGCCCCAGCATTTT
clone_size: .; d_call: .; j_call: TRBJ2-7; v_call: TRBV28; cdr3_length: 15; cdr3_aa: CASSQPGRGSYEQYF; cdr3_nt: TGTGCCAGCAGTCAACCAGGGAGGGGGAGCTACGAGCAGTACTTC
clone_size: .; d_call: TRBD1; j_call: TRBJ1-1; v_call: TRBV9; cdr3_length: 15; cdr3_aa: CASSVGDRMNTEAFF; cdr3_nt: TGTGCCAGCAGCGTGGGGGACAGAATGAACACTGAAGCTTTCTTT
clone_size: .; d_call: TRBD1; j_call: TRBJ1-5; v_call: TRBV30; cdr3_length: 15; cdr3_aa: CAWSPRIDRDQPQHF; cdr3_nt: TGTGCCTGGAGTCCCCGGATCGACAGGGATCAGCCCCAGCATTTT
clone_size: once; d_call: .; j_call: TRBJ1-1; v_call: TRBV10-2; cdr3_length: 13; cdr3_aa: CASSAEAPWKVFF; cdr3_nt: TGCGCCAGCAGTGCAGAGGCACCCTGGAAGGTTTTCTTT
clone_size: .; d_call: TRBD1; j_call: TRBJ1-2; v_call: TRBV28; cdr3_length: 15; cdr3_aa: CASSPPGQGSYGYTF; cdr3_nt: TGTGCCAGCAGTCCGCCGGGACAGGGTTCCTATGGCTACACCTTC
clone_size: once; d_call: TRBD2; j_call: TRBJ2-3; v_call: TRBV2; cdr3_length: 15; cdr3_aa: CASIPGLARTDTQYF; cdr3_nt: TGTGCCAGCATTCCGGGACTAGCACGCACAGATACGCAGTATTTT
clone_size: once; d_call: .; j_call: TRBJ1-1; v_call: TRBV6-5; cdr3_length: 14; cdr3_aa: CASRNRVMNTEAFF; cdr3_nt: TGTGCCAGCAGAAACAGGGTCATGAACACTGAAGCTTTCTTT
clone_size: .; d_call: .; j_call: TRBJ1-4; v_call: TRBV2; cdr3_length: 14; cdr3_aa: CATRPRQVNEKLFF; cdr3_nt: TGTGCCACCAGACCGAGACAGGTTAATGAAAAACTGTTTTTT
clone_size: .; d_call: TRBD2; j_call: TRBJ2-1; v_call: TRBV10-3; cdr3_length: 12; cdr3_aa: CATRTSGFEQFF; cdr3_nt: TGTGCCACCAGGACTAGCGGGTTTGAGCAGTTCTTC